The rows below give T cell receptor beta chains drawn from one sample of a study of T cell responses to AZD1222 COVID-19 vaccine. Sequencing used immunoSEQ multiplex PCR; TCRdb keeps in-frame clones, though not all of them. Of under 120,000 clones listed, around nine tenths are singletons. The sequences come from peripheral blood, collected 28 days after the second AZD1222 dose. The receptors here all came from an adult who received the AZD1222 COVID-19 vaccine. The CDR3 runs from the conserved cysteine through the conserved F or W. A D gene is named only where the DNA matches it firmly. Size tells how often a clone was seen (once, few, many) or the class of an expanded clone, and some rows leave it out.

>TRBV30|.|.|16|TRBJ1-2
CAWSVDPGWHDLGYTF
TGTGCCTGGAGTGTTGACCCCGGATGGCATGACTTGGGCTACACCTTC
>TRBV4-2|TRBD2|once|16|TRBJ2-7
CASSQAGTSGRSEQYF
TGTGCCAGCAGCCAGGCGGGGACTAGCGGGAGAAGCGAGCAGTACTTC
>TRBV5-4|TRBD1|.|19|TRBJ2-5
CASSLAGRGRSEGGETQYF
TGTGCCAGCAGCTTGGCCGGTAGGGGGCGAAGTGAGGGTGGAGAGACCCAGTACTTC
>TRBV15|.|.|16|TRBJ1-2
CATSRDGPALGYGYTF
TGTGCCACCAGCAGAGATGGGCCCGCGCTGGGCTATGGCTACACCTTC
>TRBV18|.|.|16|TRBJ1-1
CASSPSRMAGNTEAFF
TGTGCCAGCTCACCAAGTAGAATGGCGGGAAACACTGAAGCTTTCTTT
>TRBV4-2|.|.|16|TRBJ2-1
CASSQDGAGEGNEQFF
TGTGCCAGCAGCCAAGATGGAGCAGGGGAGGGAAATGAGCAGTTCTTC
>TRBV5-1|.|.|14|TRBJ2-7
CASTQDGLSYEQYF
TGCGCCAGCACCCAGGACGGACTTTCCTACGAGCAGTACTTC
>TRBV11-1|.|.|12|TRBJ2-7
CASSGLVGEQYF
TGTGCCAGCAGCGGCCTGGTCGGAGAGCAGTACTTC
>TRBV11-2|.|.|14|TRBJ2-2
CASSRDRYTGELFF
TGTGCCAGCAGCCGAGACCGATACACCGGGGAGCTGTTTTTT
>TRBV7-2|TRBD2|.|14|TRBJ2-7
CASSKPGLAYEQYF
TGTGCCAGCAGCAAACCGGGACTAGCGTACGAGCAGTACTTC
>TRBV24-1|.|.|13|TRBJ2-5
CATSEWGPETQYF
TGTGCCACCAGTGAATGGGGTCCAGAGACCCAGTACTTC
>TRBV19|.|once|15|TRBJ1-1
CASSIEGRTNTEAFF
TGTGCCAGTAGTATAGAGGGCAGAACGAACACTGAAGCTTTCTTT
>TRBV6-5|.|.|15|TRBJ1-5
CASRKSTESRQPQHF
TGTGCCAGCAGAAAATCTACAGAATCAAGGCAGCCCCAGCATTTT
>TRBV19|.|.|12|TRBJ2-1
CASKGLANEQFF
TGTGCCAGTAAGGGCCTAGCGAATGAGCAGTTCTTC
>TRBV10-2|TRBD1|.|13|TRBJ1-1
CASKEAGTDEAFF
TGCGCCAGCAAAGAGGCGGGGACAGATGAAGCTTTCTTT
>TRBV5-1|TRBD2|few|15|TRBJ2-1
CASSSGLAGANEQFF
TGCGCCAGCAGCTCGGGACTAGCGGGAGCCAATGAGCAGTTCTTC
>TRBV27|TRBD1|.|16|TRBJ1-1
CASSLFGGQGVTEAFF
TGTGCCAGCAGTTTATTTGGGGGACAGGGTGTCACTGAAGCTTTCTTT
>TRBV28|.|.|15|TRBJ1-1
CASSLTGTVNTEAFF
TGTGCCAGCAGTTTAACCGGGACGGTGAACACTGAAGCTTTCTTT
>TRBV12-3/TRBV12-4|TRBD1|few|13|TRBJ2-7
CASNRQGFSEQYF
TGTGCCAGCAATCGACAGGGGTTCAGCGAGCAGTACTTC
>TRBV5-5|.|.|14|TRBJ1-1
CASSWKGENTEAFF
TGTGCCAGCAGCTGGAAGGGGGAGAACACTGAAGCTTTCTTT
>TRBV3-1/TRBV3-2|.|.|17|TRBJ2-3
CASSQDPRGLTTDTQYF
TGTGCCAGCAGCCAAGACCCCCGAGGACTCACCACAGATACGCAGTATTTT
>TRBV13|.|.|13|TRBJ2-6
CASSLGAGNVLTF
TGTGCCAGCAGCTTGGGAGCGGGCAACGTCCTGACTTTC
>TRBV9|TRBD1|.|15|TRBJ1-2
CASSVGGRGHYGYTF
TGTGCCAGCAGCGTAGGCGGCAGGGGGCACTATGGCTACACCTTC
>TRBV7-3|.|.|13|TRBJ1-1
CASSSYRNTEAFF
TGTGCCAGCAGCTCTTACAGGAACACTGAAGCTTTCTTT
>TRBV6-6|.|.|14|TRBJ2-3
CASSSGRSTDTQYF
TGTGCCAGCAGTTCAGGACGGTCCACAGATACGCAGTATTTT